This T cell receptor (beta chain) was sequenced for a study of blood T cell repertoires in COVID-19 (dated by TCRdb to about 2020). Study-level background: Samples from collaborators originated in the United States, Italy and Spain and spanned both the acute and convalescent phases of COVID-19. Where available, HLA class I and class II types were obtained from metadata supplied by the sample provider rather than from assay-based typing. The repertoires were made available in a free public database intended to serve as a resource for research on the immune response to SARS-CoV-2. The samples were drawn from two sources: the first 160 participants of the ongoing ImmuneRACE study, and 950 to 1,500 subjects contributed by 6 global collaborators. The prospective study material was composed of cDNA or gDNA derived from T cells, B-cell-depleted T cells, or PBMCs. The dataset comprised deeply sampled blood TCRbeta repertoires from subjects exposed to, actively infected with, or recovered from COVID-19. Nearly every sample came with metadata listing a de-identified subject ID, COVID-19 status, age in years and sex. The paper's findings and limits, for the study overall: The amount of clinical and demographic metadata varied by source and participant and was provided uncurated.

Counted from cysteine to phenylalanine, this CDR3 has 13 amino acids. Only the CDR3 DNA stays, 39 bases, in frame from base 1. CDR1 and CDR2, looked up from the germline V gene, are SQVTM and ANQGSEA. V is pared back by 4 bases and J by 7 bases, with 16 bases lying between the germline termini. This clone was observed once. Its target antigen remains unknown. The record has no base qualities; no much larger clone is one base away. A second Seattle source provided samples from volunteer blood donors who had recovered from COVID-19. Collaborating institutions collected whole blood in K2EDTA tubes following their own protocols. For TCRbeta analysis, collaborators shipped samples as frozen whole blood, isolated PBMCs, or DNA extracted from either of those sample types. The immunoSEQ Assay, a bias-controlled multiplex PCR, was used to amplify TCRbeta CDR3 regions from genomic DNA. The study's processing was this. Nucleated cell counts per sample were estimated from amplification of reference gene primers within the assay. Sequence reads were collapsed and filtered to measure the absolute abundance of every unique TCRbeta CDR3 rearrangement. For each sample, productive Simpson clonality was calculated by taking the square root of Simpson's diversity index across productive rearrangements. TCRdb limited this immuneACCESS table to in-frame rearrangements with V and J called. A share of clones is missing; checked studies link under half to unresolved V genes, and the rest is unexplained. D and trimming come from the DNA, and the V and J calls and clone size come from that table. The sample table lists roughly 150,000 clones, roughly four fifths of them with a count of one. The top ten clones comprise 10% to 15% of the sample.

The sequencing input was peripheral blood. The clonotype originates from a man aged 70-80 years who had recovered from COVID-19. The V and J segments used are TRBV29-1 and TRBJ2-5, with the D gene call left open. CDR3 loop: CSVAWQAQWTQYF. The DNA is as follows: TGCAGCGTTGCGTGGCAGGCTCAATGGACCCAGTACTTC.